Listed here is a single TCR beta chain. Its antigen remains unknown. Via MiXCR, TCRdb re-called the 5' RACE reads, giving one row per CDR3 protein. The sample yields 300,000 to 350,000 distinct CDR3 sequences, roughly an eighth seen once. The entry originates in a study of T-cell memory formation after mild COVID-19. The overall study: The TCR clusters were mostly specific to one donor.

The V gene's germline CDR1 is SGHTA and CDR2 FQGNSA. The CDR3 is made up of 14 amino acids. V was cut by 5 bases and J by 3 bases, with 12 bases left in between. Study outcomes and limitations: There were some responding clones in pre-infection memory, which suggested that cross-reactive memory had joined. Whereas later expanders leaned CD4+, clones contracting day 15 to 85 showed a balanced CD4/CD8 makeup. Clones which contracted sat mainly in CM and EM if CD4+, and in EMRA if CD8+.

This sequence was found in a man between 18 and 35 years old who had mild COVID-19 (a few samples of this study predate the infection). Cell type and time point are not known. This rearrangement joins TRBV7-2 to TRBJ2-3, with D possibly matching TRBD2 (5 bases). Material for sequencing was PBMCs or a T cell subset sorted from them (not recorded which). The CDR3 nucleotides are TGTGCCAGCAGCCCAAGGGAGCGAACAGATACGCAGTATTTT. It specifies CASSPRERTDTQYF.